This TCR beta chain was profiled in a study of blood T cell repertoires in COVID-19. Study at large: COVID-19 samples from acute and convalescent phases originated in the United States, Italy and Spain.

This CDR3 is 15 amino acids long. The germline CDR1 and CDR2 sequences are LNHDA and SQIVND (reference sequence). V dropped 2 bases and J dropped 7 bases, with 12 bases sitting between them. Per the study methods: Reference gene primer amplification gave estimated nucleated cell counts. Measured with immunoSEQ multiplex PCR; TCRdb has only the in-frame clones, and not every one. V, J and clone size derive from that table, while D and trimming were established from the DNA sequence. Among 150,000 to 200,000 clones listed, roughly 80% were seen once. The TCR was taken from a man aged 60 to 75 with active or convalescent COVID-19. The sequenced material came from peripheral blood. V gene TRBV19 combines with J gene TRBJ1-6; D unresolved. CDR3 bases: TGTGCCAGTAGTATACCCACACCAGGAAATTCACCCCTCCACTTT. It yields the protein CASSIPTPGNSPLHF.